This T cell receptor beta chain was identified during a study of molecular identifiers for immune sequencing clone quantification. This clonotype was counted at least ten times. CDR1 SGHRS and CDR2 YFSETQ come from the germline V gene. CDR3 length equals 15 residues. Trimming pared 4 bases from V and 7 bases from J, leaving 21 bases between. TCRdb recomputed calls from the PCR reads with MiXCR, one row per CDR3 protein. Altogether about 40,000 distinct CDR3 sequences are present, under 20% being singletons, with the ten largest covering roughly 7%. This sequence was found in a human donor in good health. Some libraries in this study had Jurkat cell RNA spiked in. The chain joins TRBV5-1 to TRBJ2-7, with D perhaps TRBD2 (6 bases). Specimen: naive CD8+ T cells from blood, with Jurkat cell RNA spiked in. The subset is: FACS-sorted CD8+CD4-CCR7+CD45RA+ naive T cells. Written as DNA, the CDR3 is TGCGCCAGCAGCGCCTTCGCGGGATCCTCAAGGGAGCAGTACTTC. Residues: CASSAFAGSSREQYF. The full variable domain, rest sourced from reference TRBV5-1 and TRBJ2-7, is KAGVTQTPRYLIKTRGQQVTLSCSPISGHRSVSWYQQTPGQGLQFLFEYFSETQRNKGNFPGRFSGRQFSNSRSEMNVSTLELGDSALYLCASSAFAGSSREQYFGPGTRLTVT.